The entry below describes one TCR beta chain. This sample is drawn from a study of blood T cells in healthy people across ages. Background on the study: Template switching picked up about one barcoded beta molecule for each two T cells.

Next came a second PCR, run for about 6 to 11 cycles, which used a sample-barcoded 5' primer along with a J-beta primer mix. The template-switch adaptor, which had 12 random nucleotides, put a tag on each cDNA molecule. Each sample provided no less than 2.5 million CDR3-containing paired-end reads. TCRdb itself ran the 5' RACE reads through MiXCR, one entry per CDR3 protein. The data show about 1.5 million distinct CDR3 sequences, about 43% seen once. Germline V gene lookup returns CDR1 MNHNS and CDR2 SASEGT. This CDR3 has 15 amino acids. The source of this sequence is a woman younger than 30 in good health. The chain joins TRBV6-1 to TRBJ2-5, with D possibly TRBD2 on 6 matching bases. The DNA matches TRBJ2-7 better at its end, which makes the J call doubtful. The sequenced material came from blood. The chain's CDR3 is CASSNGRAGIYEQYF. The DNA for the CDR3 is TGTGCCAGCAGTAACGGGCGAGCGGGCATCTACGAGCAGTACTTC.